This note documents a single T cell receptor (beta chain) sequence. The sample is drawn from a study of ipilimumab plus nivolumab after autologous stem cell transplantation. J was trimmed by 3 bases and V by 3 bases; bases with no gene match: 5. Germline-derived CDR1 and CDR2 are SGHTS and YDEGEE. The CDR3 contains 15 residues. The method was immunoSEQ multiplex PCR; TCRdb's version includes in-frame clones alone and lacks a portion of them. This table holds 12,000 or so clones, about 74% found once. This sequence originates from a male donor with multiple myeloma. The genes are TRBV5-8 and TRBJ2-3; 9 nucleotides agree with TRBD1. This material consisted of PBMCs, taken in a trial of ipilimumab plus nivolumab as post-transplant consolidation. CDR3 protein: CASSYGTGWTDTQYF. CDR3 DNA: TGTGCCAGCAGCTACGGGACAGGGTGGACAGATACGCAGTATTTT.